The subject of this entry is one T cell receptor (beta chain). As yet, its antigen is unknown. The CDR3 spans 14 residues. With 3 bases removed from V and 3 bases from J, the gap between germline ends came to 10 bases. CDR1 SNHLY and CDR2 FYNNEI come from the germline V gene. Researchers used genomic DNA as the template to profile TCR beta VDJ and CDR3. TCRdb independently ran MiXCR on the reads; one entry per CDR3 protein. The repertoire holds about 160,000 distinct CDR3 sequences, with 35% to 55% as singletons. This entry belongs to a study of CD8+CD57+ T cells in acquired aplastic anemia. Study at large: An average of approximately 3.4 ug of DNA was obtained from sorted CD4+ and CD8+ cells. Study-wide points: A set of approximately 30 CD8+ CDR3 sequences was shared between patients and controls, and these sequences appeared highly expressed in patients. Patients showed no significant difference from controls in CD8+ Simpson's diversity.

The sequencing sample was made of sorted CD4+, CD8+, or CD8+CD57+ T cells (not recorded which) from PBMCs. This chain joins TRBV2 and TRBJ2-3, with D maybe TRBD2 (5 bases). This clonotype originated in a human donor in good health. Here the CDR3 DNA reads TGTGCCAGCAGTGAGAACGGGGTGACAGATACGCAGTATTTT. Encoded protein: CASSENGVTDTQYF.